A selection of T cell receptor beta chains follows, all from one sample in a study of OX40 agonist ivuxolimab in advanced cancers. Some clones are missing from TCRdb's copy, which holds only in-frame ones; the method was immunoSEQ multiplex PCR. Among over 50,000 clones listed, roughly 90% were seen once. Sequencing was performed on CD4+ or CD8+ T cells sorted from blood, taken in a trial of the OX40 agonist ivuxolimab. The receptors here all came from an adult with an advanced solid tumor such as melanoma, head and neck, liver or kidney cancer. CDR3s include the opening cysteine and the closing phenylalanine or tryptophan. The D gene is left open where the match is weak. Not all rows give a size; the values are once, few, many and, for expanded clones, a class.

clone size	D gene	V gene	J gene	CDR3 DNA	CDR3 protein
NA	TRBD1	TRBV6-5	TRBJ2-7	TGTGCCAGCAGTTATCCCCGACAGGGCCTCTACGAGCAGTACTTC	CASSYPRQGLYEQYF
NA	NA	TRBV30	TRBJ1-2	TGTGCCTGGAGTCGAGACGGCTACACCTTC	CAWSRDGYTF
NA	NA	TRBV28	TRBJ2-7	TGTGCCAGCGCCGGGGGGCAAACTACCTACGAGCAGTACTTC	CASAGGQTTYEQYF
NA	TRBD2	TRBV10-3	TRBJ2-5	TGTGCCATCAGACCGAGCGGGGCAGCACAAGAGACCCAGTACTTC	CAIRPSGAAQETQYF
once	NA	TRBV7-3	TRBJ1-1	TGTGCCAGCAGCTTAAGCCCCAGCACTGAAGCTTTCTTT	CASSLSPSTEAFF
once	NA	TRBV5-4	TRBJ2-2	TGTGCCAGCAGCTTTCAGGGCCCGGGGGAGCTGTTTTTT	CASSFQGPGELFF
NA	TRBD1	TRBV7-9	TRBJ1-2	TGTGCCAGCAGCGCCTACACAGGGGGGTATGGCTACACCTTC	CASSAYTGGYGYTF
NA	TRBD1	TRBV5-4	TRBJ2-2	TGTGCCAGCAGCCTGTCGGACAGGGAGAACGGGGAGCTGTTTTTT	CASSLSDRENGELFF
NA	TRBD2	TRBV5-1	TRBJ2-2	TGTGCCAGCAGCGAGACTAGCGGGGACACCGGGGAGCTGTTTTTT	CASSETSGDTGELFF
NA	NA	TRBV9	TRBJ2-1	TGTGCCAGCAGCGTGAGGCTAAACAATGAGCAGTTCTTC	CASSVRLNNEQFF
NA	NA	TRBV6-1	TRBJ2-1	TGTGCCAGCAGAGAGGGGGGCAGGGCGCACAATGAGCAGTTCTTC	CASREGGRAHNEQFF
NA	TRBD2	TRBV5-4	TRBJ2-1	TGTGCCAGCAGCTCCGGGGGGGCGAGGGCCAATGAGCAGTTCTTC	CASSSGGARANEQFF
NA	NA	TRBV7-2	TRBJ2-4	TGTGCCAGCGCAGCGCAGGACATTCAGTACTTC	CASAAQDIQYF
NA	NA	TRBV7-6	TRBJ2-7	TGTGCCAGCAGCCCAACAGGTGCCTCGGAGCAGTACTTC	CASSPTGASEQYF
NA	TRBD1	TRBV19	TRBJ1-2	TGTGCCAGTAGCTTGGACCGGACAGGGGCCCTTAACTATGGCTACACCTTC	CASSLDRTGALNYGYTF
NA	NA	TRBV9	TRBJ1-5	TGTGCCAGCAGCGTAGATTTAGCTCAGCCCCAGCATTTT	CASSVDLAQPQHF
NA	TRBD2	TRBV7-8	TRBJ2-1	TGTGCCAGCAGCGTCGGGACTAGCGGGGGTTACAATGAGCAGTTCTTC	CASSVGTSGGYNEQFF
NA	NA	TRBV30	TRBJ2-6	TGTGCCTGGACACTGGGGGCCAACGTCCTGACTTTC	CAWTLGANVLTF
NA	NA	TRBV7-9	TRBJ1-1	TGTGCCAGCAGCTTAGTTCCGTGGGGGGGCCCGGCTGAAGCTTTCTTT	CASSLVPWGGPAEAFF
NA	NA	TRBV19	TRBJ2-5	TGTGCCAGTAGCCAGGTACCACGAGAGACCCAGTACTTC	CASSQVPRETQYF
NA	NA	TRBV6-5	TRBJ1-2	TGTGCCAGCAGCTTATTCACGGGGAGCTATGGCTACACCTTC	CASSLFTGSYGYTF
NA	NA	TRBV5-5	TRBJ2-3	TGTGCCAGCAGCTTGGACCAGAGCACAGATACGCAGTATTTT	CASSLDQSTDTQYF